This TCR beta chain stems from a study of T cells in Graves' hyperthyroidism and ophthalmopathy. RNA transcripts served as the template for amplifying TCR beta CDR3 regions. First-round RT-PCR of the TCR CDR3 relied on the HTBI primer set. One entry per CDR3 protein results from TCRdb running MiXCR on the multiplex PCR reads. The sample has nearly 600,000 distinct CDR3 sequences; 11% to 15% are singletons. Germline trimming cut 6 bases from V and 4 bases from J; bases unmatched to any gene: 15. The V gene's germline CDR1 is MNHEY and CDR2 SMNVEV (reference sequence). This CDR3 is 17 amino acids long. This clonotype was recorded many times.

The chain is built from TRBV27 and TRBJ2-7, with TRBD2 matching 10 bases. Sequencing was performed on blood. This sequence was found in a woman between 18 and 29 years old with Graves' ophthalmopathy. The CDR3 is CASSSPTVAGGLYEQYF. The CDR3 DNA sequence: TGTGCCAGCAGCAGCCCAACTGTAGCGGGAGGCCTATACGAGCAGTACTTC.